This T cell receptor (beta chain) was obtained from a study of shared clonotypes between healthy human individuals. Study observations and caveats: Non-shared clonotypes were found to have lower generation probabilities than the clonotypes that were shared by all four of the sorted-subset donors.

Genomic DNA per cell subset filled all wells of several immunoSEQ plates. The sorted-subset replicate PCRs were given 150 to 250 ng DNA, which is 30,000 or so T cell genomes. Assay: immunoSEQ multiplex PCR; the TCRdb copy retains only in-frame clones and omits some. The table lists roughly 1,500,000 clones, less than 99% of them singletons. The germline V gene has CDR1 SGHRS and CDR2 YFSETQ. The CDR3 has 15 residues. With V trimmed by 2 bases and J by 4 bases, 5 bases remained unmatched. This clone was detected once. Its specificity is not known. Sequencing input: naive CD4+ T cells sorted from blood. Subset of the sample: CD45RA+ positively selected. This sequence was found in a man younger than 45 in good health. This sequence joins TRBV5-1 and TRBJ2-1, with TRBD1 identical over 8 bases. CDR3 sequence reads: CASSFTDREYNEQFF. The CDR3 bases are TGCGCCAGCAGCTTTACGGACAGGGAGTACAATGAGCAGTTCTTC.